This T cell receptor beta chain came from a study of Ad26.COV2.S vaccination and SARS-CoV-2 variants. Sequencing was performed with immunoSEQ multiplex PCR; in TCRdb, only in-frame clones are kept and a portion is missing. There are more than 300,000 clones in the sample; 70% to 90% occur only once, and under 2% lies in the top ten. Trimming pared 3 bases from V and 1 base from J, leaving 6 bases between. Germline lookup yields CDR1 GTSNPN and CDR2 SVGIG (reference sequence). The CDR3 sequence is 13 residues long. As for treatment: around 19 received Ad26.COV2.S at low or high dose, single or two shots; about 5 received placebo; per-sample allocation not given. Collection of samples fell on day 63 after the first vaccine or placebo injection. The sample came from a Boston adult aged 18-55 years.

V gene TRBV30 combines with J gene TRBJ1-4; no firm D call. The sample consisted of peripheral blood, taken in a trial of Ad26.COV2.S vaccine versus placebo. This TCR was recovered from a person aged 18 to 65 who received the Ad26.COV2.S COVID-19 vaccine or a placebo. Written as DNA, the CDR3 is TGTGCCTGGAGCGGAGGAACTAATGAAAAACTGTTTTTT. As protein: CAWSGGTNEKLFF.